This T cell receptor (beta chain) was captured by sequencing in a study of T cell changes during pregnancy in multiple sclerosis. Generated by immunoSEQ multiplex PCR, the TCRdb table keeps only in-frame clones and is missing some. The table records under 65,000 clones, roughly nine tenths of them present only once. V was clipped by 7 bases and J by 0 bases; unmatched bases: 4. The CDR3 sequence is 14 residues long. Germline CDR1 and CDR2: WSHSY and SAAADI. This TCR was sampled from a female donor in good health, enrolled as a control in a pregnancy study. The chain has TRBV10-2 and TRBJ2-3; 7 nucleotides line up with TRBD2. The specimen was peripheral blood, collected in the first trimester of pregnancy. As DNA, the CDR3 is TGCGCCAGCACAGGTAGCGGGAGCACAGATACGCAGTATTTT. Encoded protein: CASTGSGSTDTQYF.